This T cell receptor beta chain was identified during a study of blood T cell dynamics during melanoma immunotherapy. As to time point: week 3, after first cycle of checkpoint inhibitor. Whole-study results and caveats: Whether repertoire-driving clones were melanoma-specific could not be determined. Disease-control patients' PBMC repertoires became either more clonal or more diverse at W3.

Profiling relied on immunoSEQ multiplex PCR, and the TCRdb table lists in-frame clones only, not all of them. The sample yields more than 13,000 clones, 86% seen once. Regarding this clone: The antigen is unknown.

V shed 4 bases and J 2 bases; nucleotides not matched to a gene: 7. Per the germline V gene, CDR1 is SGHAT and CDR2 is FQNNGV. The CDR3 is made up of 16 amino acids. The chain couples TRBV11-2 to TRBJ2-1, with TRBD1 matching 8 bases. The receptor comes from a human donor with melanoma. The input for sequencing was blood, taken from a patient treated with checkpoint blockade. CDR3 sequence (DNA): TGTGCCAGCAGCTCAGGGTGGGACAGGACCTACAATGAGCAGTTCTTC. It specifies CASSSGWDRTYNEQFF.